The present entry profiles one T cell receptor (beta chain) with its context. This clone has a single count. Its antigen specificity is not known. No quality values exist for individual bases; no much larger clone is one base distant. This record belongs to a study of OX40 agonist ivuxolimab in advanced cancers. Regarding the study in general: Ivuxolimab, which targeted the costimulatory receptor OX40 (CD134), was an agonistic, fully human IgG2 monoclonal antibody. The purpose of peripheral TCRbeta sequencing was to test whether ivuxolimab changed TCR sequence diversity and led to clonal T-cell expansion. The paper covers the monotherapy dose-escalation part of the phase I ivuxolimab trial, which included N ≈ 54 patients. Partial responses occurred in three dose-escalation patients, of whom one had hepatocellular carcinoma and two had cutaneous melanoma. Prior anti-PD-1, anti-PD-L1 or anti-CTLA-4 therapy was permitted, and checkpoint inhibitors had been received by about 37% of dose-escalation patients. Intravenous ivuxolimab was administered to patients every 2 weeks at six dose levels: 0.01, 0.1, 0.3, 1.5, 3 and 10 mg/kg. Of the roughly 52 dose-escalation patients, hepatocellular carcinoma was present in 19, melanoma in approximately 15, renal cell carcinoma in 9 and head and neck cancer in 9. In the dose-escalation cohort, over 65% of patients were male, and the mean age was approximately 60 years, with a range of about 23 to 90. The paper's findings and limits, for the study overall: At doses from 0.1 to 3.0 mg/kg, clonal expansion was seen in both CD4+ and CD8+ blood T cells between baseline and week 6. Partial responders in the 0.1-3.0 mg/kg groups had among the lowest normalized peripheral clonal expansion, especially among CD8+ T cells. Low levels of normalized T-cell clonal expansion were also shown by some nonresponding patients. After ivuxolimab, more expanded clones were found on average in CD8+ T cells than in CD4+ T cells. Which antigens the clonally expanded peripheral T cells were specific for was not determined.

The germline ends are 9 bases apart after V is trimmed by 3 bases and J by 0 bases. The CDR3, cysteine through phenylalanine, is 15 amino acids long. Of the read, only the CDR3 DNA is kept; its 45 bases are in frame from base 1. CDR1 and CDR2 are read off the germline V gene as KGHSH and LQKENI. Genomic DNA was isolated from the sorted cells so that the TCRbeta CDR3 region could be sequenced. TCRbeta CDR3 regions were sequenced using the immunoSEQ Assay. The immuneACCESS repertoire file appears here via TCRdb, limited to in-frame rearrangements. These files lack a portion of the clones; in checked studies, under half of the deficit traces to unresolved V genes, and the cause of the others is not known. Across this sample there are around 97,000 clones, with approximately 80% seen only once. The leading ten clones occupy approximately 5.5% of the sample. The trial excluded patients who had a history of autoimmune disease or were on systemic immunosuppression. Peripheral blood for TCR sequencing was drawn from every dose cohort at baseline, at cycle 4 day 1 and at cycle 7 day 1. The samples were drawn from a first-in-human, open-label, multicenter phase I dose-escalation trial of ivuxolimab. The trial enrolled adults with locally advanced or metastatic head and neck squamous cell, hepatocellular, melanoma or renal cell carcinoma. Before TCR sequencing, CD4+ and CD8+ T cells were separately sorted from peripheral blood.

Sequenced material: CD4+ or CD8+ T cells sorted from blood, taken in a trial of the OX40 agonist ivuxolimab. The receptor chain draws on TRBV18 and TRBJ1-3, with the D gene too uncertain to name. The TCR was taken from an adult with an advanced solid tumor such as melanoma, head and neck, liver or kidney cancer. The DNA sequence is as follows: TGTGCCAGCTCACCTGGATTGGGCTCTGGAAACACCATATATTTT. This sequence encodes CASSPGLGSGNTIYF. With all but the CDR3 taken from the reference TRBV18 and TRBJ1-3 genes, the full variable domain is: NAGVMQNPRHLVRRRGQEARLRCSPMKGHSHVYWYRQLPEEGLKFMVYLQKENIIDESGMPKERFSAEFPKEGPSILRIQQVVRGDSAAYFCASSPGLGSGNTIYFGEGSWLTVV.